The 11 T cell receptor beta chains given below trace back to one sample, sequenced in a study of Ad26.COV2.S vaccination and SARS-CoV-2 variants. The treatment here: about 20 received Ad26.COV2.S at low or high dose, single or two shots; about 5 received placebo; per-sample allocation not given. Each sample was drawn 63 days after the first injection (of vaccine or placebo). TCRdb's copy holds only in-frame clones and misses some; the assay was immunoSEQ multiplex PCR. The sample lists around 450,000 clones; 90% were seen once. Specimen: peripheral blood, collected in a trial of Ad26.COV2.S vaccine versus placebo. The receptors here all came from a person between 18 and 65 years old who received the Ad26.COV2.S COVID-19 vaccine or a placebo.

J is TRBJ1-5 and V is TRBV18; tentatively, D is TRBD1 (5 bases). The CDR3 spans 13 residues. Trimming took 5 bases from V and 5 from J, leaving 10 bases between them. Per germline, CDR1 KGHSH and CDR2 LQKENI. CDR3: CASSAGGDQPQHF. The DNA for the CDR3 is TGTGCCAGCTCAGCCGGGGGGGATCAGCCCCAGCATTTT.

The rearrangement uses TRBV6-6 and TRBJ2-7; possibly TRBD1 for D (6 bases). CDR1 and CDR2 from the germline V gene are MNHNY and SVGAGI (reference sequence). CDR3 length equals 13 residues. V gave up 7 bases and J gave up 2 bases, with 12 bases separating them. CDR3 loop: CASTLDSTYEQYF. CDR3 DNA sequence: TGTGCCAGCACACTGGACAGCACCTACGAGCAGTACTTC.

This chain links TRBV27 with TRBJ2-1; D is perhaps TRBD1 (6 bases). The CDR3 runs to 14 residues. The V gene's germline CDR1 is MNHEY and CDR2 SMNVEV (reference sequence). V shed 10 bases and J shed 0 bases, with 13 bases lying between them. The CDR3 protein is CATARGNSYNEQFF. The DNA for the CDR3 is TGTGCCACCGCAAGGGGGAACTCCTACAATGAGCAGTTCTTC.

This sequence joins TRBV19 and TRBJ2-7, with a tentative D call TRBD1 (5 bases). Per the germline V gene, CDR1 is LNHDA and CDR2 is SQIVND (reference sequence). With 5 bases removed from V and 3 bases from J, the gap between germline ends came to 11 bases. The CDR3 consists of 13 residues. The CDR3 nucleotides read TGTGCCAGTAGTTCCGGACAAGTCTACGAGCAGTACTTC. This codes for CASSSGQVYEQYF.

The sample holds one count of this clone. The chain links TRBV9 to TRBJ2-1; 10 bases align to TRBD2. CDR3 length: 16 residues. The V gene end was trimmed by 3 bases and the J gene end by 4 bases; junction bases not matched to a gene: 7. Germline loops: CDR1 SGDLS, CDR2 YYNGEE. The CDR3 protein is CASSATGTSAYNEQFF. CDR3 sequence (DNA): TGTGCCAGCAGCGCCACCGGGACTAGCGCGTACAATGAGCAGTTCTTC.

The chain uses TRBV19 and TRBJ1-2; maybe TRBD1 (5 bases). Germline V gene data show CDR1 as LNHDA and CDR2 as SQIVND (reference sequence). This CDR3 spans 16 amino acids. V was cut by 5 bases and J by 2 bases, with 18 bases left in between. CDR3: CASSPRTGGINYGYTF. As DNA, the CDR3 is TGTGCCAGTAGTCCCCGCACGGGGGGGATCAACTATGGCTACACCTTC.

The chain employs TRBV6-5 and TRBJ1-5, with no clear D. Trimming left V 2 bases short and J 7 bases short, with 9 bases between. Germline loops: CDR1 MNHEY, CDR2 SVGAGI. The CDR3 is 13 amino acids. The CDR3 coding sequence is TGTGCCAGCAGTTACGCACGGTGGCAGCCCCAGCATTTT. Translation: CASSYARWQPQHF.

This clone came up once. This rearrangement joins TRBV7-8 to TRBJ2-2, with 13 bases matching TRBD2. CDR3 size: 18 residues. Germline V CDR1 and CDR2: SGHVS, FQNEAQ. V lost 7 bases and J lost 5; bases outside the gene matches: 13. CDR3 in amino acids: CASNLGLAGPARTGELFF. CDR3 DNA: TGTGCCAGCAACTTGGGACTAGCGGGACCTGCTAGGACCGGGGAGCTGTTTTTT.

The chain is built from TRBV5-1 and TRBJ2-7; D is possibly TRBD1 (7 bases). Germline assignment: CDR1 SGHRS and CDR2 YFSETQ. CDR3 length: 14 residues. V was trimmed by 0 bases and J by 4 bases, leaving 11 bases between them. The CDR3 protein is CASSLVRGAYEQYF. The CDR3 region has the DNA TGCGCCAGCAGCTTGGTCAGGGGGGCGTACGAGCAGTACTTC. The variable domain in full, with the rest retrieved from reference TRBV5-1 and TRBJ2-7, is KAGVTQTPRYLIKTRGQQVTLSCSPISGHRSVSWYQQTPGQGLQFLFEYFSETQRNKGNFPGRFSGRQFSNSRSEMNVSTLELGDSALYLCASSLVRGAYEQYFGPGTRLTVT.

The DNA for the CDR3 is TGTGCCAGCAGTTTAAGTTTACAGGGCGGCACCGGGGAGCTGTTTTTT. This codes for CASSLSLQGGTGELFF. The chain uses TRBV27 and TRBJ2-2, with a possible D match to TRBD1 (6 bases). This CDR3 region has 16 residues. CDR1 MNHEY and CDR2 SMNVEV come from the germline V gene (reference sequence). V lost 2 bases and J lost 4, with 14 bases in between.

This clone was picked up a small number of times. V and J are TRBV2 and TRBJ1-1; no clear D. Germline V gene sequence: CDR1 SNHLY, CDR2 FYNNEI. V was pared by 4 bases and J by 1 base, with 7 bases between. There are 13 residues in the CDR3. The CDR3 DNA reads as TGTGCCAGCAGTGCGACGGGGAACACTGAAGCTTTCTTT. Translation: CASSATGNTEAFF.